The 6 T cell receptor beta chains below were found in one sample sequenced in a study of OX40 agonist ivuxolimab in advanced cancers. The method was immunoSEQ multiplex PCR; TCRdb's version includes in-frame clones alone and lacks a portion of them. The sample has roughly 25,000 clones, around 73% seen once. This specimen was CD4+ or CD8+ T cells sorted from blood, taken in a trial of the OX40 agonist ivuxolimab. All receptors come from an adult with an advanced solid tumor such as melanoma, head and neck, liver or kidney cancer.

The rearrangement joins TRBV13 to TRBJ2-7, with D tentatively TRBD1 (5 bases). V lost 3 bases and J lost 2, with 14 bases in between. From germline, CDR1 is PRHDT and CDR2 FYEKMQ (reference sequence). The CDR3 sequence is 15 residues long. The CDR3: CASSFSGLFPYEQYF. CDR3 nucleotides: TGTGCCAGCAGCTTTTCAGGGCTGTTTCCCTACGAGCAGTACTTC.

V is TRBV5-8 and J is TRBJ2-2; D is unresolved. This CDR3 is built from 10 residues. Trimming cost V 4 bases and J 12 bases, with 7 bases left between them. Germline V gene data show CDR1 as SGHTS and CDR2 as YDEGEE. In DNA, the CDR3 is TGTGCCAGCAGCCCCCGAAAGCTGTTTTTT. It specifies CASSPRKLFF.

This clone is termed medium-sized (0.01 to 0.1%). The genes are TRBV27 and TRBJ2-7; TRBD1 or TRBD2 may be the D gene (5 bases each). Germline CDR1 reads MNHEY; CDR2 reads SMNVEV (reference sequence). Between the trimmed V and J ends, which lost 10 bases and 0 bases, there was a span of 10 bases. The CDR3 runs 12 residues. The CDR3 loop is CATLGASYEQYF. The CDR3 DNA reads TGTGCCACCCTCGGGGCCTCCTACGAGCAGTACTTC.

The V call is TRBV28, the J call TRBJ2-7; D is possibly TRBD2 (6 bases). The CDR3 spans 12 residues. CDR1 is MDHEN and CDR2 is SYDVKM in the germline V gene. V was shortened by 9 bases and J by 3 bases, with 12 bases between the two germline ends. The CDR3 here is CASSWGGYEQYF. The CDR3 DNA sequence: TGTGCCAGTTCCTGGGGAGGCTACGAGCAGTACTTC.

This clone was observed once. The V and J genes are TRBV7-3 and TRBJ2-1; 11 nucleotides line up with TRBD2. V lost 5 bases to trimming and J lost 2 bases; unmatched junction nucleotides: 5. Per germline, CDR1 SGHTA and CDR2 FQGTGA. This CDR3 region has 16 residues. The CDR3 DNA reads TGTGCCAGCAGCCCATCACTAGCGGGGGCCTACAATGAGCAGTTCTTC. Translating it yields CASSPSLAGAYNEQFF.

This chain connects TRBV29-1 to TRBJ1-2; D gene uncertain. V was pared by 4 bases and J by 5 bases, with 26 bases between. This CDR3 contains 17 residues. Germline V gene sequence: CDR1 SQVTM, CDR2 ANQGSEA. CDR3: CSVVDLGGRRGSYGYTF. For the CDR3, the DNA is TGCAGCGTTGTTGACCTTGGTGGTCGCCGAGGATCGTATGGCTACACCTTC.